The 19 T cell receptor beta chains below all came from one sample that was sequenced in a study of breast tumors, draining lymph nodes, adjacent tissues. The lymph nodes were axillary draining lymph nodes from breast cancer patients. From the multiplex PCR reads, TCRdb called clonotypes with MiXCR, one entry per CDR3 protein. The repertoire holds fewer than 140,000 distinct CDR3 sequences, 30% seen once, with approximately 6% in the top ten. The sequenced material came from axillary lymph node tissue. The receptors shown here come from a female donor with breast cancer. Some clones in this sample may be carry-over from other donors' samples.

This clonotype was found many times. The V call is TRBV3-1, the J call TRBJ1-2, with a possible D match to TRBD1 (5 bases). Germline V gives CDR1 LGHDT, CDR2 YNNKEL (reference sequence). The germline V and J ends were trimmed by 4 bases and 7 bases, with 13 bases remaining between them. The CDR3 totals 13 residues. CDR3 DNA sequence: TGTGCCAGCAGCCCCAGGGTTTTAGGTGGCTACACCTTC. It specifies CASSPRVLGGYTF.

DNA for the CDR3: TGCAGCGTTTGGACAGGAGGGGGCGTTGAGCAGTTCTTC. It translates to CSVWTGGGVEQFF. The V and J genes are TRBV29-1 and TRBJ2-1; D is possibly TRBD1 (7 bases). The CDR3 contains 13 residues. Between the trimmed V and J ends, which lost 5 bases and 9 bases, there was a span of 17 bases. Germline values: CDR1 SQVTM, CDR2 ANQGSEA.

Only a few counts were recorded for this clonotype. Just one base apart from a much larger clone, this may be a read error. The chain recombines TRBV9 with TRBJ1-2; a possible D gene is TRBD1 (5 bases). The CDR3 runs to 14 residues. In germline, CDR1 is SGDLS, CDR2 YYNGEE. DNA of the CDR3: TGTGCCAGCAGCGTAGAGGGACGGGACTATGGCTACATCTTC. Its protein product is CASSVEGRDYGYIF.

This clonotype occurred many times. Possible read error: a much larger clone is one base away. The genes are TRBV20-1 and TRBJ1-6; TRBD1 agrees at 10 bases. This CDR3 has 11 residues. The germline V gene encodes CDR1 DFQATT and CDR2 SNEGSKA (reference sequence). CDR3 nucleotide sequence: TGCAGTGCTAGGACAGGGGGCATCCTCCCCTTT. It codes for CSARTGGILPF.

The table lists this clonotype with a few counts. This chain links TRBV7-9 with TRBJ1-1, with D uncertain. CDR3 length: 14 residues. Germline lookup yields CDR1 SEHNR and CDR2 FQNEAQ (reference sequence). V was cut by 6 bases and J by 5 bases, with 16 bases left in between. CDR3 region: CASSLGSGRTEAFF. CDR3 bases: TGTGCCAGCAGTCTTGGGTCCGGGCGGACTGAAGCTTTCTTT.

The V gene is TRBV20-1, the J gene TRBJ2-3; TRBD1 matches 9 bases. This CDR3 region has 14 residues. Trimming cost V 2 bases and J 6 bases; bases outside gene matches: 6. CDR1 is DFQATT and CDR2 is SNEGSKA in the germline V gene (reference sequence). This CDR3 reads CSARSGQGWDTQYF. In DNA, the CDR3 is TGCAGTGCTAGATCGGGACAGGGATGGGATACGCAGTATTTT.

About this clonotype: Just one base apart from a much larger clone, this may be a read error. J is TRBJ2-4 and V is TRBV4-1; D is uncertain. The CDR3 contains 19 residues. Trimming left V 1 base short and J 0 bases short, with 19 bases between. Per the germline V gene, CDR1 is MGHRA and CDR2 is YSYEKL. The CDR3 region has the DNA TGCGCCAGCAGCCAAGTCCCGGTGGAAGTAGTCCCAGCCAAAAACATTCAGTACTTC. Protein sequence: CASSQVPVEVVPAKNIQYF.

This clonotype turned up a few times. It may be a read error: a sequence one base away is much more abundant. The chain joins TRBV5-6 to TRBJ2-1; 10 bases fit TRBD2. Germline lookup yields CDR1 SGHDT and CDR2 YYEEEE. After removal of 4 bases from V and 15 bases from J, the junction contained 4 bases not matched to a gene. The CDR3 has 11 amino acids. DNA of the CDR3: TGTGCCAGCAGCCTAGCGGGAGCACGGTTCTTC. It is translated as CASSLAGARFF.

This clonotype has at least ten counts. The chain couples TRBV6-4 to TRBJ2-1; 13 bases are shared with TRBD2. The V gene end was trimmed by 8 bases and the J gene end by 2 bases; junction bases not matched to a gene: 6. The CDR3 runs to 16 residues. The V gene's germline CDR1 is MRHNA and CDR2 SNTAGT. In DNA, the CDR3 is TGTGCCAGCGCTAGAACTAGCGGGAGGGCCTACAATGAGCAGTTCTTC. Protein product: CASARTSGRAYNEQFF.

Ten or more counts support this clonotype. The chain uses TRBV6-2 or TRBV6-3 and TRBJ2-5; TRBD1 aligns across 8 bases. After removal of 2 bases from V and 4 bases from J, the junction contained 0 bases not matched to a gene. Germline assignment: CDR1 MNHEY and CDR2 SVGEGT. The CDR3 contains 13 residues. CDR3 DNA sequence: TGTGCCAGCAGTTACCAGGGGGCAGAGACCCAGTACTTC. It codes for CASSYQGAETQYF.

There are many counts of this clonotype. The rearrangement joins TRBV6-1 to TRBJ2-2; TRBD2 matches at 7 bases. V shed 3 bases, J shed 5 bases, and the junction held 12 bases outside the gene matches. The CDR3 is 17 amino acids. CDR1 and CDR2 from the germline V gene are MNHNS and SASEGT. CDR3 sequence (DNA): TGTGCCAGCAGTGAGCAGAGGGCGGGAGTGTATACCGGGGAGCTGTTTTTT. It is translated as CASSEQRAGVYTGELFF.

This clonotype was detected ten times or more. The rearrangement links TRBV18 to TRBJ1-2; no firm D call. This CDR3 spans 14 amino acids. CDR1 and CDR2 from the germline V gene are KGHSH and LQKENI. V lost 0 bases to trimming and J lost 4 bases, with 9 bases between them. CDR3 DNA: TGTGCCAGCTCACCACCCCCAGGCCTCTATGGCTACACCTTC. This codes for CASSPPPGLYGYTF.

This clonotype was seen a few times. V and J are TRBV12-3 or TRBV12-4 and TRBJ1-1; 7 positions match TRBD1. Unmatched junction bases numbered 4, after V lost 5 bases and J lost 1 base. The CDR3 consists of 14 residues. The CDR3 region has the DNA TGTGCCAGCAGTGGCGGGACAGCGAACACTGAAGCTTTCTTT. It yields the protein CASSGGTANTEAFF.

This clonotype was picked up many times. At one end, the junction sequence differs from germline, possibly due to a read error. The chain combines TRBV6-2 or TRBV6-3 with TRBJ1-4, with TRBD1 as a possible D gene (5 bases). This CDR3 spans 15 amino acids. Looked up from germline, CDR1 is MNHEY and CDR2 is SVGEGT. The CDR3 sequence is CASSHSGGKGEKLFF. The CDR3 DNA reads as TGTGCCAGCAGTCACTCGGGGGGGAAGGGTGAAAAACTGTTTTTT.

This clonotype was picked up many times. J is TRBJ1-4 and V is TRBV9, with D possibly being TRBD1 (5 bases). Germline V CDR1 and CDR2: SGDLS, YYNGEE. This CDR3 comprises 14 residues. V lost 4 bases to trimming and J lost 7 bases, with 14 bases between them. CDR3 nucleotides: TGTGCCAGCAGCCCGGGGGACCCCGGTGAAAAACTGTTTTTT. Translated: CASSPGDPGEKLFF.

This clonotype was seen only once. The chain employs TRBV3-2 and TRBJ2-4; the D call in the table, TRBD1, was not verified against the DNA. TRBV3-2 is given as a pseudogene. The length of the CDR3 is 17 residues. The CDR3 here is CASSHPPRTGGQNIQYF. Written as DNA, the CDR3 is TGTGCCAGCAGCCATCCCCCCCGGACAGGGGGCCAAAACATTCAGTACTTC.

This clonotype has at least ten counts. This chain uses TRBV4-2 with TRBJ1-6; possibly TRBD1 for D (6 bases). The CDR3 covers 15 residues. Germline V gene data show CDR1 as LGHNA and CDR2 as YNFKEQ. The V and J ends lost 4 bases and 5 bases respectively, with 12 bases between them. Written as DNA, the CDR3 is TGTGCCAGCAGCCCGGGACAATCAGATAATTCACCCCTCCACTTT. Amino acids: CASSPGQSDNSPLHF.

This clonotype came up many times. A much larger clone differs by one base, so this may be a read error. The chain uses TRBV29-1 and TRBJ2-7; 7 nucleotides line up with TRBD1. The CDR3 is 14 residues long. V trimming: 7 bases; J trimming: 2 bases; junction bases outside the gene matches: 11. The V gene's germline CDR1 is SQVTM and CDR2 ANQGSEA. The CDR3 protein is CSATWTGRTYEQYF. CDR3 nucleotide sequence: TGCAGCGCCACTTGGACAGGCCGAACCTACGAGCAGTACTTC.

This clonotype turned up a few times. The chain couples TRBV6-6 to TRBJ1-1, with 10 bases aligning to TRBD1. The CDR3 loop spans 16 amino acids. V lost 6 bases to trimming and J lost 4 bases; unmatched junction nucleotides: 11. Germline loops: CDR1 MNHNY, CDR2 SVGAGI (reference sequence). This chain's CDR3 is CASSPTRQGAGTEAFF. For the CDR3, the DNA is TGTGCCAGCAGCCCTACTCGACAGGGGGCCGGCACTGAAGCTTTCTTT.